The 31 T cell receptor beta chains below were found in one sample sequenced in a study of blood T cell repertoires in COVID-19. Profiling relied on immunoSEQ multiplex PCR, and the TCRdb table lists in-frame clones only, not all of them. The sample consists of just under 65,000 clones, more than 75% of them appearing once. Sequencing was performed on peripheral blood. These receptors were obtained from a human donor in a cohort sampled during active COVID-19.

The rearrangement joins TRBV7-2 to TRBJ1-2; tentatively, D is TRBD1 (6 bases). Trimming took off 5 bases at V and 3 bases at J, with 10 bases between the two ends. Germline CDR1 SGHTA, CDR2 FQGNSA. The CDR3 has 13 residues. CDR3 amino acids: CASSIQGYYGYTF. As DNA, the CDR3 is TGTGCCAGCAGCATACAGGGTTACTATGGCTACACCTTC. The full variable domain, with the rest looked up from reference TRBV7-2 and TRBJ1-2, is GAGVSQSPSNKVTEKGKDVELRCDPISGHTALYWYRQSLGQGLEFLIYFQGNSAPDKSGLPSDRFSAERTGGSVSTLTIQRTQQEDSAVYLCASSIQGYYGYTFGSGTRLTVV.

The rearrangement uses TRBV3-1 (or the pseudogene TRBV3-2) and TRBJ1-4; possible D gene TRBD1, 6 bases. V lost 0 bases and J lost 5, with 16 bases in between. This CDR3 spans 17 amino acids. The germline CDR1 and CDR2 sequences are LGHDT and YNNKEL (reference sequence). DNA of the CDR3: TGTGCCAGCAGCCAAGATACAACGGCCAGGGGCAATGAAAAACTGTTTTTT. This codes for CASSQDTTARGNEKLFF.

The V gene is TRBV2, the J gene TRBJ2-5; D is possibly TRBD2 (5 bases). Germline V gives CDR1 SNHLY, CDR2 FYNNEI. Trimming removed 6 bases from V and 1 base from J, with 9 bases in between. The CDR3 extends over 13 amino acids. CDR3 sequence: CASRRETQETQYF. The CDR3 DNA is TGTGCCAGCAGGAGGGAGACCCAAGAGACCCAGTACTTC.

This clone was seen just once. The chain couples TRBV5-1 to TRBJ2-7; D is possibly TRBD1 (5 bases). Germline V gene sequence: CDR1 SGHRS, CDR2 YFSETQ. The germline V and J ends were trimmed by 5 bases and 7 bases, with 22 bases remaining between them. The CDR3 runs 15 residues. The CDR3 bases are TGCGCCAGCAGTCCGGACATCCCATCGACCGGGGAGCAGTACTTC. Translated: CASSPDIPSTGEQYF.

V is TRBV6-5 and J is TRBJ2-1; 12 bases are a match to TRBD2. V trimming: 2 bases; J trimming: 7 bases; junction bases outside the gene matches: 6. CDR3 length equals 16 residues. CDR1 and CDR2 from the germline V gene are MNHEY and SVGAGI. CDR3 region: CASSYRTSGVRNEQFF. CDR3 nucleotide sequence: TGTGCCAGCAGTTACCGGACTAGCGGGGTGAGGAATGAGCAGTTCTTC.

This rearrangement joins TRBV5-6 to TRBJ2-4; D unresolved. CDR3 length: 17 residues. Looked up from germline, CDR1 is SGHDT and CDR2 is YYEEEE. Trimming removed 1 base at V and 7 bases at J, with 21 bases between. In DNA form, the CDR3 reads TGTGCCAGCAGCTTGCGAAAACCAGTCAGTTCCCTGAACATTCAGTACTTC. Protein sequence: CASSLRKPVSSLNIQYF.

The genes are TRBV4-1 and TRBJ1-5; D is undetermined. This CDR3 has 17 residues. V was trimmed by 4 bases and J by 4 bases, leaving 20 bases between them. The V gene's germline CDR1 is MGHRA and CDR2 YSYEKL. The CDR3 loop is CASSPSPGGVGNQPQHF. For the CDR3, the DNA is TGCGCCAGCAGCCCCTCCCCGGGAGGAGTTGGGAATCAGCCCCAGCATTTT.

With regard to this clone: This specimen includes other DNA sequences encoding the same CDR3. The rearrangement joins TRBV30 to TRBJ1-5; TRBD1 matches at 7 bases. With V trimmed by 3 bases and J by 2 bases, 1 base remained unmatched. Germline V lookup: CDR1 GTSNPN, CDR2 SVGIG (reference sequence). CDR3 length: 13 amino acids. The DNA of the CDR3 is TGTGCCTGGAGCACAGGGGGCAATCAGCCCCAGCATTTT. This sequence encodes CAWSTGGNQPQHF. The full variable domain, its missing parts supplied by reference TRBV30 and TRBJ1-5, is SQTIHQWPATLVQPVGSPLSLECTVEGTSNPNLYWYRQAAGRGLQLLFYSVGIGQISSEVPQNLSASRPQDRQFILSSKKLLLSDSGFYLCAWSTGGNQPQHFGDGTRLSIL.

The gene calls are TRBV3-1 (or the pseudogene TRBV3-2) and TRBJ2-2; 9 bases agree with TRBD1. V was pared by 4 bases and J by 6 bases, with 9 bases of the junction left unmatched. The CDR3 consists of 16 residues. Looked up from germline, CDR1 is LGHDT and CDR2 is YNNKEL (reference sequence). Here the CDR3 reads CASSPDRGGGAGELFF. The CDR3 DNA follows: TGTGCCAGCAGCCCGGACAGGGGTGGAGGTGCCGGGGAGCTGTTTTTT.

The rearrangement links TRBV10-1 to TRBJ2-5; D remains ambiguous. CDR1 WNHNN and CDR2 SYGVQD come from the germline V gene (reference sequence). The CDR3 is 14 residues long. Trimming removed 5 bases at V and 5 bases at J, with 15 bases between. The CDR3 DNA reads TGCGCCAGCAGTCCCGACCCGACTTCGGAGACCCAGTACTTC. Translating gives CASSPDPTSETQYF.

This rearrangement joins TRBV2 to TRBJ1-2; no clear D. Trimming took off 4 bases at V and 2 bases at J, with 8 bases between the two ends. Germline CDR1 reads SNHLY; CDR2 reads FYNNEI. The CDR3 extends over 13 amino acids. The CDR3 here is CASSVGRNYGYTF. The CDR3 DNA follows: TGTGCCAGCAGTGTGGGCAGAAACTATGGCTACACCTTC.

The CDR3 spells CASSPGGIDEKLFF. The CDR3 DNA is TGTGCCAGCAGCCCAGGGGGCATTGATGAAAAACTGTTTTTT. The chain has TRBV7-2 and TRBJ1-4; TRBD1 agrees at 8 bases. Germline CDR1 reads SGHTA; CDR2 reads FQGNSA. The CDR3 has 14 residues. V lost 5 bases and J lost 6; bases outside the gene matches: 5.

The rearrangement uses TRBV28 and TRBJ2-7; 11 nucleotides match TRBD2. The CDR3 runs 14 residues. The germline gives CDR1 MDHEN, CDR2 SYDVKM. V lost 6 bases and J lost 5; bases outside the gene matches: 6. The CDR3 DNA reads as TGTGCCAGCAGGCTAGCGGGGGGCGCCCACGAGCAGTACTTC. Residues: CASRLAGGAHEQYF. Full variable domain (remainder filled in from reference TRBV28 and TRBJ2-7): DVKVTQSSRYLVKRTGEKVFLECVQDMDHENMFWYRQDPGLGLRLIYFSYDVKMKEKGDIPEGYSVSREKKERFSLILESASTNQTSMYLCASRLAGGAHEQYFGPGTRLTVT.

This clone was picked up a small number of times. V is TRBV2 and J is TRBJ1-2; no clear D gene. The CDR3 extends over 12 amino acids. Germline V lookup: CDR1 SNHLY, CDR2 FYNNEI. Trimming cost V 6 bases and J 5 bases, with 10 bases left between them. The CDR3, as DNA: TGTGCCAGCAGATTAACAATTTATGGCTACACCTTC. This sequence encodes CASRLTIYGYTF.

V is TRBV2 and J is TRBJ1-1; D not resolved. Germline CDR1 and CDR2: SNHLY and FYNNEI. The CDR3 covers 14 residues. Trimming shortened V by 2 bases and J by 0 bases, and 7 bases separated the two germline ends. The CDR3 is CASSERQVNTEAFF. The CDR3 region has the DNA TGTGCCAGCAGTGAAAGGCAGGTGAACACTGAAGCTTTCTTT.

The chain joins TRBV5-1 to TRBJ1-4; no clear D. The CDR3 has 13 residues. Per germline, CDR1 SGHRS and CDR2 YFSETQ. V lost 5 bases and J 4 bases, leaving 9 bases between the germline ends. The CDR3 here is CASRREVNEKLFF. In DNA form, the CDR3 reads TGCGCCAGCAGGCGGGAAGTTAATGAAAAACTGTTTTTT.

The chain couples TRBV5-1 to TRBJ2-3; no clear D. Germline V gene sequence: CDR1 SGHRS, CDR2 YFSETQ. This CDR3 is built from 13 residues. V lost 6 bases and J lost 1, with 9 bases in between. The CDR3 loop reads CASTQVGTDTQYF. As DNA, the CDR3 is TGCGCCAGCACCCAGGTGGGCACAGATACGCAGTATTTT.

The chain recombines TRBV2 with TRBJ2-1; D is uncertain. The CDR3 runs 15 residues. Trimming removed 6 bases from V and 1 base from J, with 13 bases in between. Germline lookup yields CDR1 SNHLY and CDR2 FYNNEI. The DNA of the CDR3 is TGTGCCAGCAGCGCCTCAACACCTTCCTACAATGAGCAGTTCTTC. It encodes CASSASTPSYNEQFF.

The V gene is TRBV5-1, the J gene TRBJ1-1; 9 bases agree with TRBD1. The J segment lost 6 bases and the V segment lost 0 bases, leaving 6 bases of the junction unmatched. The CDR3 extends over 15 amino acids. Germline assignment: CDR1 SGHRS and CDR2 YFSETQ. For the CDR3, the DNA is TGCGCCAGCAGCTTGGAACCGGGACAGGGTTCTGAAGCTTTCTTT. It is translated as CASSLEPGQGSEAFF.

The chain links TRBV6-6 to TRBJ2-2; 7 bases map to TRBD1. V was pared by 5 bases and J by 3 bases, with 6 bases of the junction left unmatched. Per germline, CDR1 MNHNY and CDR2 SVGAGI (reference sequence). This CDR3 comprises 15 residues. Written as DNA, the CDR3 is TGTGCCAGCAGTCCCGGGGACAGCTACACCGGGGAGCTGTTTTTT. This codes for CASSPGDSYTGELFF.

This sequence joins TRBV5-6 and TRBJ1-1, with D possibly being TRBD1 (6 bases). Trimming removed 3 bases from V and 0 bases from J, with 12 bases in between. The CDR3 loop spans 15 amino acids. CDR1 is SGHDT, CDR2 YYEEEE, per germline. CDR3 bases: TGTGCCAGCAGCTCGTTCGGACAGATGAACACTGAAGCTTTCTTT. It codes for CASSSFGQMNTEAFF.

CDR3 sequence: CASSGADRSASSPLHF. The CDR3 region has the DNA TGTGCCAGCAGTGGGGCCGACAGGTCAGCATCTTCACCCCTCCACTTT. The chain is built from TRBV6-1 and TRBJ1-6, with D perhaps matching TRBD1 (6 bases). The CDR3 spans 16 residues. The V gene lost 4 bases and the J gene lost 9 bases, with 19 bases spanning the gap. Germline CDR1 MNHNS, CDR2 SASEGT.

The J gene is TRBJ1-1, the V gene TRBV7-3, with a weak D call TRBD1 (5 bases). The CDR3 extends over 13 amino acids. V was trimmed by 1 base and J by 4 bases, leaving 7 bases between them. Germline-derived CDR1 and CDR2 are SGHTA and FQGTGA. The CDR3 here is CASSLSGATEAFF. The CDR3, as DNA: TGTGCCAGCAGCTTAAGCGGGGCCACTGAAGCTTTCTTT.

This chain links TRBV23-1 with TRBJ1-1, with TRBD1 matching over 9 bases. TRBV23-1 is an open reading frame, and its role is uncertain. With V trimmed by 4 bases and J by 4 bases, 4 bases remained unmatched. There are 14 residues in the CDR3. The CDR3 nucleotides read TGCGCCAGCAGTCTACAGGGGGCGAGCACTGAAGCTTTCTTT. It is translated as CASSLQGASTEAFF.

The J gene is TRBJ1-1, the V gene TRBV9; 8 nucleotides line up with TRBD1. J gave up 4 bases and V 0 bases, and 5 bases lay outside the gene matches. This CDR3 spans 15 amino acids. Per germline, CDR1 SGDLS and CDR2 YYNGEE. The CDR3 here is CASSVVSQGATEAFF. Here the CDR3 DNA reads TGTGCCAGCAGCGTAGTCTCTCAGGGGGCCACTGAAGCTTTCTTT.

The chain couples TRBV6-2 or TRBV6-3 to TRBJ2-7; the match to TRBD2 covers 10 bases. The CDR3 is made up of 15 amino acids. Germline-derived CDR1 and CDR2 are MNHEY and SVGEGT. Trimming at V came to 5 bases and at J to 4 bases, leaving 8 bases not matched to a gene. This chain's CDR3 is CASSTRAGGRYEQYF. The DNA of the CDR3 is TGTGCCAGCAGTACCAGAGCGGGGGGGCGGTACGAGCAGTACTTC.

J is TRBJ1-1 and V is TRBV20-1, with 9 nucleotides matching TRBD1. V was pared by 4 bases and J by 10 bases, with 1 base of the junction left unmatched. Germline lookup yields CDR1 DFQATT and CDR2 SNEGSKA (reference sequence). The CDR3 spans 10 residues. The DNA of the CDR3 is TGCAGTGCTACGGGACAGGGAGCTTTCTTT. This encodes CSATGQGAFF.

In its sample, this clone was seen once. The rearrangement uses TRBV27 and TRBJ2-3; 15 bases are shared with TRBD2. The V gene's germline CDR1 is MNHEY and CDR2 SMNVEV (reference sequence). V dropped 4 bases and J dropped 5; count of bases not matched to a gene: 10. This CDR3 region has 18 residues. The chain's CDR3 is CASSSRTSGGVMIDTQYF. The CDR3 DNA reads as TGTGCCAGCAGTTCTCGGACTAGCGGGGGGGTTATGATAGATACGCAGTATTTT.

The chain employs TRBV4-1 and TRBJ1-2; 9 bases are a match to TRBD1. The CDR3 sequence is 14 residues long. Germline lookup yields CDR1 MGHRA and CDR2 YSYEKL. With V trimmed by 2 bases and J by 7 bases, 5 bases remained unmatched. The CDR3 coding sequence is TGCGCCAGCAGCCAACCGGGACAGGGACTTGGCTACACCTTC. Residues: CASSQPGQGLGYTF.

A few counts support this clone. This chain uses TRBV7-2 with TRBJ2-3; no clear D gene. The CDR3 is made up of 13 amino acids. V lost 4 bases and J lost 1, with 6 bases in between. Per germline, CDR1 SGHTA and CDR2 FQGNSA. The CDR3 sequence: CASSSLRTDTQYF. In DNA, the CDR3 is TGTGCCAGCAGCTCTCTACGCACAGATACGCAGTATTTT.

This clone was observed a single time. The chain couples TRBV7-2 to TRBJ2-1; a weak D match, TRBD2 (6 bases). V lost 5 bases and J lost 1, with 15 bases in between. The CDR3 runs 16 residues. Germline V gene lookup returns CDR1 SGHTA and CDR2 FQGNSA. The CDR3 bases are TGTGCCAGCAGCACACGGAGACTAGTATCCTACAATGAGCAGTTCTTC. Translating it yields CASSTRRLVSYNEQFF.